The T cell receptor beta chain described here comes from a study of cytomegalovirus exposure and HLA in healthy donors. General study points: Sequencing likely caused a cluster of highly shared sequence variants. CMV antigen specificity of a few CMV-associated chains was confirmed in vitro.

PCR was performed using 60 Vbeta and 13 Jbeta primers. Sequencing used immunoSEQ multiplex PCR; TCRdb keeps in-frame clones, though not all of them. The table shows 200,000 to 250,000 clones, with more than 75% occurring only once. Trimming took 11 bases from V and 2 from J, leaving 19 bases between them. Germline V gene sequence: CDR1 LNHDA, CDR2 SQIVND (reference sequence). The CDR3 totals 14 residues. Concerning this clone itself: Its target is not known.

The gene calls are TRBV19 and TRBJ2-7; D may be TRBD2 (6 bases). This clonotype was sampled from a middle-aged woman in good health and CMV-seropositive. Sequencing was carried out using PBMCs. The CDR3 nucleotides read TGTGCCTCCCAGGTAGCGGCAGACACCTACGAGCAGTACTTC. Translation gives CASQVAADTYEQYF. The full variable domain, rest sourced from reference TRBV19 and TRBJ2-7, is DGGITQSPKYLFRKEGQNVTLSCEQNLNHDAMYWYRQDPGQGLRLIYYSQIVNDFQKGDIAEGYSVSREKKESFPLTVTSAQKNPTAFYLCASQVAADTYEQYFGPGTRLTVT.